This paragraph reports one TCR beta chain. The data belong to a study of blood T cell repertoires in COVID-19. At the level of the study: In each case, the material was cDNA or gDNA derived from T cells, B-cell-depleted T cells, or PBMCs.

Original processing notes: From reference gene primer amplification, estimates of nucleated cell counts were derived. Repertoires were generated with immunoSEQ multiplex PCR, while TCRdb's copy carries only in-frame clones and drops some. V, J and clone size derive from that table, while D and trimming were established from the DNA sequence. This sample has roughly 190,000 clones; more than 80% occur once, and the top ten carry approximately 0.5%. The source of this sequence is a man in his forties or fifties with acute or convalescent COVID-19. The sequenced sample consisted of peripheral blood.

The CDR3 reads CASSLRQGIPGELFF. CDR3 in DNA: TGTGCCAGCAGCTTGCGCCAGGGGATCCCCGGGGAGCTGTTTTTT. The genes are TRBV5-6 and TRBJ2-2; D is perhaps TRBD1 (6 bases). There are 15 residues in the CDR3. V was cut by 1 base and J by 6 bases, with 13 bases left in between. CDR1 and CDR2 (germline): SGHDT, YYEEEE.